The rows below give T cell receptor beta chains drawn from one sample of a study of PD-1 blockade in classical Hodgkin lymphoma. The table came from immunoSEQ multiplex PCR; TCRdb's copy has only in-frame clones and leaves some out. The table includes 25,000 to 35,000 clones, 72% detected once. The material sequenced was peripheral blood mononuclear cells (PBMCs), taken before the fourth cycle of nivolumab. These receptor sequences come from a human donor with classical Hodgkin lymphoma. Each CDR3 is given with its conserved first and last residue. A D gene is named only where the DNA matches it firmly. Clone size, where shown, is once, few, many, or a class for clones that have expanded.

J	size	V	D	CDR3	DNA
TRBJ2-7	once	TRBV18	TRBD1	CASSPQGASYEQYF	TGTGCCAGCTCACCTCAGGGGGCTTCCTACGAGCAGTACTTC
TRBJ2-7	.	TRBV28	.	CASSLRPSNYEQYF	TGTGCCAGCAGTTTAAGGCCCAGCAACTACGAGCAGTACTTC
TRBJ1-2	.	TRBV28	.	CASSLSQGFYGYTF	TGTGCCAGCAGTTTGTCCCAGGGGTTCTATGGCTACACCTTC
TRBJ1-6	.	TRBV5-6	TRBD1	CASSTRDSPITNYNSPLHF	TGTGCCAGCAGCACTAGGGACAGTCCAATTACGAACTATAATTCACCCCTCCACTTT
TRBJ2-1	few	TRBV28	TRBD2	CASRWTSGRVGYFNEQFF	TGTGCCAGCAGATGGACTAGCGGGAGAGTAGGTTACTTCAATGAGCAGTTCTTC
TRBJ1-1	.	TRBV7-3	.	CASSFLSGVMNTEAFF	TGTGCCAGCAGCTTCCTTTCAGGGGTCATGAACACTGAAGCTTTCTTT
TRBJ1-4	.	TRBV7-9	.	CASSLATGVREKLFF	TGTGCCAGCAGCTTAGCGACAGGAGTGCGTGAAAAACTGTTTTTT
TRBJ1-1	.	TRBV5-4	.	CASSRLNTEAFF	TGTGCCAGCTCCAGGCTGAACACTGAAGCTTTCTTT
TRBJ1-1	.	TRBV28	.	CASSYRGGIRVEAFF	TGTGCCAGCAGTTATCGTGGGGGCATAAGAGTGGAAGCTTTCTTT
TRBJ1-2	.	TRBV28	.	CAVSDYGYTF	TGTGCCGTGTCGGACTATGGCTACACCTTC
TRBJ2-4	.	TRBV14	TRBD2	CASSQTTSGRAKNIQYF	TGTGCCAGCAGCCAGACGACTAGCGGGAGAGCCAAAAACATTCAGTACTTC
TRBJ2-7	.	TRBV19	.	CASSMSDNPGYEQYF	TGTGCCAGTAGTATGTCCGATAACCCGGGCTACGAGCAGTACTTC
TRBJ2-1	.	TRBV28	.	CASSTLNLRDSSYNEQFF	TGTGCCAGCAGTACCCTAAACCTCAGGGATAGTTCCTACAATGAGCAGTTCTTC
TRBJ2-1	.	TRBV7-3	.	CASSLTDEQFF	TGTGCCAGCAGCTTAACGGATGAGCAGTTCTTC
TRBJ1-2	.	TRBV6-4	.	CASSDGREYGYTF	TGTGCCAGCAGTGACGGCAGGGAGTATGGCTACACCTTC
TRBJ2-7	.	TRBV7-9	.	CASSPPRVPYEQYF	TGTGCCAGCAGCCCACCCAGGGTCCCCTACGAGCAGTACTTC
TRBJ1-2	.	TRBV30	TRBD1	CAWNRDRGVDGYTF	TGTGCCTGGAACCGGGACAGGGGAGTTGATGGCTACACCTTC
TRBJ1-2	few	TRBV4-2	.	CASSQSGRGYYYGYTF	TGTGCCAGCAGCCAATCGGGCCGGGGGTATTACTATGGCTACACCTTC
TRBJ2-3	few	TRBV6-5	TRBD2	CASRSGGVTDTQYF	TGTGCCAGCAGGAGCGGGGGGGTCACAGATACGCAGTATTTT
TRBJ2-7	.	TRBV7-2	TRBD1	CASSLGDSSYEQYF	TGTGCCAGCAGCCTAGGGGACAGCTCCTACGAGCAGTACTTC
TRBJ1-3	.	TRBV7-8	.	CASSFSGSGTGNTIYF	TGTGCCAGCAGCTTCTCGGGATCGGGGACTGGAAACACCATATATTTT
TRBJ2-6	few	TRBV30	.	CAWSRSTSGANVLTF	TGTGCCTGGAGTAGATCAACTTCTGGGGCCAACGTCCTGACTTTC
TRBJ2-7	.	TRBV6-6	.	CASRDGYEQYF	TGTGCCAGCCGGGACGGATACGAGCAGTACTTC